These T cell receptor beta chains were read from a single sample in a study of blood T cell repertoires in COVID-19. The protocol was immunoSEQ multiplex PCR, while the TCRdb copy is restricted to in-frame clones and leaves out a portion. The sample carries a few hundred thousand clones, around 84% recorded once. What was sequenced was PBMCs or T cells enriched from blood (not recorded which). The receptors derive from a man in his forties who had recovered from COVID-19. Each CDR3 is given with its conserved first and last residue. A D gene is named only where the DNA matches it firmly. For some rows the clone size is stated as once, few or many, or as a class when expanded; others skip it.

v_call: TRBV7-9; d_call: NA; clone_size: once; j_call: TRBJ1-1; cdr3_nt: TGTGCCAGCAGCCCCATGGGGCCGTTTACCAGCGCTTTCTTT; cdr3_aa: CASSPMGPFTSAFF
v_call: TRBV10-3; d_call: TRBD2; clone_size: NA; j_call: TRBJ2-1; cdr3_nt: TGTGCCATCAGTGAGACTACTAGCGGGAGGGCCATTGAGCAGTTCTTC; cdr3_aa: CAISETTSGRAIEQFF
v_call: TRBV20-1; d_call: TRBD2; clone_size: NA; j_call: TRBJ2-3; cdr3_nt: TGCAGTGCTAGTAATAGGCTAGCGGGAGGGACAGATACGCAGTATTTT; cdr3_aa: CSASNRLAGGTDTQYF
v_call: TRBV3-1/TRBV3-2; d_call: TRBD1; clone_size: NA; j_call: TRBJ1-2; cdr3_nt: TGTGCCAGCAGCCAAGCCGGGACAGGTGGCGGCTACACCTTC; cdr3_aa: CASSQAGTGGGYTF
v_call: TRBV5-1; d_call: TRBD1; clone_size: NA; j_call: TRBJ1-6; cdr3_nt: TGCGCCAGCAGCCCCGGGACAGGGTTTACCTATAATTCACCCCTCCACTTT; cdr3_aa: CASSPGTGFTYNSPLHF
v_call: TRBV11-3; d_call: NA; clone_size: NA; j_call: TRBJ1-1; cdr3_nt: TGTGCCAGCAGCTCCCCGGGGGACACTGAAGCTTTCTTT; cdr3_aa: CASSSPGDTEAFF
v_call: TRBV12-3/TRBV12-4; d_call: NA; clone_size: NA; j_call: TRBJ2-7; cdr3_nt: TGTGCCAGCAGTTTAGTCAGGGACGAGCAGTACTTC; cdr3_aa: CASSLVRDEQYF
v_call: TRBV5-1; d_call: TRBD2; clone_size: NA; j_call: TRBJ2-7; cdr3_nt: TGCGCCAGCAGCTTGGCCGGGACTAACGAGCAGTACTTC; cdr3_aa: CASSLAGTNEQYF
v_call: TRBV12-3/TRBV12-4; d_call: NA; clone_size: NA; j_call: TRBJ1-4; cdr3_nt: TGTGCCAGCAGTTTAGGGGCTCGGCTGTTTTTT; cdr3_aa: CASSLGARLFF
v_call: TRBV2; d_call: NA; clone_size: NA; j_call: TRBJ1-5; cdr3_nt: TGTGCCAGCGGACGGGGACAGCCCCAGCATTTT; cdr3_aa: CASGRGQPQHF